Each of the 14 T cell receptor beta chains below was sequenced from the same sample in a study of cytomegalovirus exposure and HLA in healthy donors (TCRdb year 2017). The protocol used for the library was the immunoSEQ multiplex PCR assay. The table comes from immuneACCESS by way of TCRdb, which keeps in-frame sequences with V and J called. Part of the clones is missing from these tables; in studies checked, under half for an unresolved V gene and the rest for unknown reasons. This sample has around 63,000 clones in its table, and roughly 90% of those were observed once. The ten top clones hold more than 0.95% of the sample. The specimen was PBMCs. The receptors derive from a woman aged 18-29 years in good health and CMV-seronegative.

A single count supports this clone. The V call is TRBV6-1, the J call TRBJ2-1; D remains ambiguous. Germline CDR1 and CDR2: MNHNS and SASEGT. Trimming removed 4 bases from V and 3 bases from J, with 13 bases in between. CDR3 size: 15 residues. CDR3 nucleotide sequence: TGTGCCAGCAGTGCTCTAGTAAGGAACTACAATGAGCAGTTCTTC. Amino acid sequence: CASSALVRNYNEQFF.

In its sample, this clone was seen a few times. V usage is TRBV5-1 and J usage is TRBJ1-6; 8 positions agree with TRBD1. The CDR3 totals 17 residues. Per germline, CDR1 SGHRS and CDR2 YFSETQ. V dropped 4 bases and J dropped 2; count of bases not matched to a gene: 8. CDR3 nucleotides: TGCGCCAGCAGCGGGGGGACAGGCGGCGCCTATAATTCACCCCTCCACTTT. Amino acid sequence: CASSGGTGGAYNSPLHF.

The chain combines TRBV4-1 with TRBJ2-7; 14 bases are a match to TRBD2. The germline gives CDR1 MGHRA, CDR2 YSYEKL. CDR3 length equals 17 residues. The V segment lost 2 bases and the J segment 3 bases; nucleotides outside the gene matches: 6. CDR3: CASSQPTSGRAHYEQYF. CDR3 DNA sequence: TGCGCCAGCAGCCAACCGACTAGCGGGAGGGCCCACTACGAGCAGTACTTC.

The J gene is TRBJ2-2, the V gene TRBV5-1; D possibly corresponds to TRBD2 (7 bases). The ends were cut back, 6 bases at V and 3 bases at J, with 9 bases in the middle. The germline gives CDR1 SGHRS, CDR2 YFSETQ. The CDR3 runs to 13 residues. For the CDR3, the DNA is TGCGCCAGCAAGGGGGGGGACACCGGGGAGCTGTTTTTT. Translating gives CASKGGDTGELFF.

The chain recombines TRBV18 with TRBJ1-4, with 7 positions matching TRBD1. The CDR3 spans 17 residues. The junction had 12 bases not matched to a gene; V was cut back by 4 bases and J by 4 bases. Germline V CDR1 and CDR2: KGHSH, LQKENI. The CDR3 here is CASSLNPGQNSNEKLFF. CDR3 in DNA: TGTGCCAGCTCACTGAATCCGGGACAGAACAGTAATGAAAAACTGTTTTTT. The full variable domain, rest sourced from reference TRBV18 and TRBJ1-4, is NAGVMQNPRHLVRRRGQEARLRCSPMKGHSHVYWYRQLPEEGLKFMVYLQKENIIDESGMPKERFSAEFPKEGPSILRIQQVVRGDSAAYFCASSLNPGQNSNEKLFFGSGTQLSVL.

In nucleotides, the CDR3 is TGTGCCTGGAGTTTGACGGGGGTCGATGAGCAGTTCTTC. Translated: CAWSLTGVDEQFF. The chain uses TRBV30 and TRBJ2-1, with D possibly being TRBD2 (6 bases). Germline V gives CDR1 GTSNPN, CDR2 SVGIG (reference sequence). Deletions cut 2 bases from V and 8 bases from J, with 13 bases between. The CDR3 spans 13 residues.

V and J are TRBV5-1 and TRBJ2-1, with TRBD2 identical over 8 bases. This CDR3 has 14 residues. V shed 1 base and J 6 bases; nucleotides not matched to a gene: 3. Looked up from germline, CDR1 is SGHRS and CDR2 is YFSETQ. The CDR3 DNA reads as TGCGCCAGCAGCTTGAAAGCGGGGGTCAATGAGCAGTTCTTC. Translated, it gives CASSLKAGVNEQFF.

CDR3 sequence (DNA): TGCGCCAGCAGCTTCCCCGACAGCTACAATGAGCAGTTCTTC. This translates into CASSFPDSYNEQFF. The V call is TRBV5-1, the J call TRBJ2-1, with a weak D call TRBD1 (5 bases). The CDR3 spans 14 residues. Germline V gene data show CDR1 as SGHRS and CDR2 as YFSETQ. The ends were cut back, 2 bases at V and 3 bases at J, with 9 bases in the middle. The full variable domain, in which reference TRBV5-1 and TRBJ2-1 provide the parts outside the CDR3, is KAGVTQTPRYLIKTRGQQVTLSCSPISGHRSVSWYQQTPGQGLQFLFEYFSETQRNKGNFPGRFSGRQFSNSRSEMNVSTLELGDSALYLCASSFPDSYNEQFFGPGTRLTVL.

V usage is TRBV19 and J usage is TRBJ2-5; TRBD2 agrees at 11 bases. The germline CDR1 and CDR2 sequences are LNHDA and SQIVND (reference sequence). V was clipped by 6 bases and J by 4 bases; unmatched bases: 4. The CDR3 runs to 14 residues. This CDR3 is CASSPTSGRETQYF. In DNA form, the CDR3 reads TGTGCCAGTAGCCCAACTAGCGGGAGAGAGACCCAGTACTTC.

The CDR3 protein is CASSIAGHLQETQYF. The CDR3 region has the DNA TGTGCCAGTAGTATAGCCGGACACCTCCAAGAGACCCAGTACTTC. V usage is TRBV19 and J usage is TRBJ2-5; D is possibly TRBD1 (5 bases). Between the trimmed V and J ends, which lost 1 base and 1 base, there was a span of 10 bases. Germline-derived CDR1 and CDR2 are LNHDA and SQIVND (reference sequence). The CDR3 extends over 15 amino acids. Full variable domain (rest looked up from reference TRBV19 and TRBJ2-5): DGGITQSPKYLFRKEGQNVTLSCEQNLNHDAMYWYRQDPGQGLRLIYYSQIVNDFQKGDIAEGYSVSREKKESFPLTVTSAQKNPTAFYLCASSIAGHLQETQYFGPGTRLLVL.

The rearrangement links TRBV7-8 to TRBJ2-7, with D perhaps TRBD2 (6 bases). V was trimmed by 1 base and J by 3 bases, leaving 13 bases between them. The CDR3 runs 15 residues. Germline CDR1 SGHVS, CDR2 FQNEAQ. The CDR3 bases are TGTGCCAGCAGCTTAGGTCTAGCGAGCCACTACGAGCAGTACTTC. Its protein product is CASSLGLASHYEQYF.

The chain is built from TRBV6-1 and TRBJ2-7; 9 bases are a match to TRBD1. CDR1 and CDR2 (germline): MNHNS, SASEGT. The ends lost 8 bases at V and 3 bases at J; junction bases unmatched: 11. CDR3 length: 15 amino acids. The CDR3 DNA follows: TGTGCCAGCGGAACCGGGACAGGGTTAAGCTACGAGCAGTACTTC. It yields the protein CASGTGTGLSYEQYF.

The chain uses TRBV5-1 and TRBJ2-1; 7 bases are shared with TRBD2. After removal of 0 bases from V and 6 bases from J, the junction contained 9 bases not matched to a gene. Germline CDR1 SGHRS, CDR2 YFSETQ. The CDR3 is 16 amino acids. The CDR3 DNA is TGCGCCAGCAGCTTGGATGTCCAGACGGGGGGCAATGAGCAGTTCTTC. Translation: CASSLDVQTGGNEQFF.

The gene calls are TRBV7-6 and TRBJ1-6; D possibly corresponds to TRBD1 (5 bases). Germline V gene lookup returns CDR1 SGHVS and CDR2 FNYEAQ. The CDR3 contains 15 residues. V lost 1 base and J lost 8, with 12 bases in between. The CDR3 protein is CASSLEKSGYSPLHF. DNA for the CDR3: TGTGCCAGCAGCTTAGAGAAGTCAGGGTATTCACCCCTCCACTTT.